This T cell receptor (beta chain) was found in a study of cytomegalovirus exposure and HLA in healthy donors. For the study at large: Earlier, 100 million to 130 million unique TCR beta sequences were recovered from about 200 million T cells by an analysis. Study-wide findings and caveats: The study flagged 150 to 200 TCR beta chains as cytomegalovirus-associated.

Germline CDR1 reads SNHLY; CDR2 reads FYNNEI. The CDR3 runs 16 residues. The V segment lost 4 bases and the J segment 2 bases; nucleotides outside the gene matches: 7. Comments on this clone: Its specificity is not known.

13 Jbeta primers and 60 Vbeta primers were used for the PCR. TCRdb keeps only in-frame clones here, not all; method: immunoSEQ multiplex PCR. Here the sample spans some 110,000 clones, 75% to 85% being singletons. Sample: PBMCs. The chain links TRBV2 to TRBJ2-2, with 7 nucleotides matching TRBD2. This clonotype originated in a man younger than 45 in good health and CMV-seronegative. The chain's CDR3 is CASSVGRNLNTGELFF. In DNA form, the CDR3 reads TGTGCCAGCAGTGTCGGGAGGAACCTAAACACCGGGGAGCTGTTTTTT. Combining the CDR3 with reference TRBV2 and TRBJ2-2 gives the whole variable domain EPEVTQTPSHQVTQMGQEVILRCVPISNHLYFYWYRQILGQKVEFLVSFYNNEISEKSEIFDDQFSVERPDGSNFTLKIRSTKLEDSAMYFCASSVGRNLNTGELFFGEGSRLTVL.